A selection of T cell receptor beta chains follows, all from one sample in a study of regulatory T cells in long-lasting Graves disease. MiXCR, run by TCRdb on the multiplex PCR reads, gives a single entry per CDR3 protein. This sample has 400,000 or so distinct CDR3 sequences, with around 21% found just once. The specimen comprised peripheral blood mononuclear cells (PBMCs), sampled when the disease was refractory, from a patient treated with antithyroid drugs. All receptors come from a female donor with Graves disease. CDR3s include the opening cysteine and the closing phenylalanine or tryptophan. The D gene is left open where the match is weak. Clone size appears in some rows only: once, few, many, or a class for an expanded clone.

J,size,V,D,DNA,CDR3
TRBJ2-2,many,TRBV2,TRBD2,TGTGCCAGCAGTGAAACCCTAGCGGGAGGGCCGGTCGGGGAGCTGTTTTTT,CASSETLAGGPVGELFF
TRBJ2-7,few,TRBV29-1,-,TGCAGCGCCCAAGGAGACTGGGGCGGCGAGCAGTACTTC,CSAQGDWGGEQYF
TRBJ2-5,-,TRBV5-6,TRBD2,TGTGCCAGCAGCTGGACTAGTTCGGGGGAGACCCAGTACTTC,CASSWTSSGETQYF
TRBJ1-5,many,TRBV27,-,TGTGCCAGCAGTTTATTTAGGGGGGAGGGTCAGCCCCAGCATTTT,CASSLFRGEGQPQHF
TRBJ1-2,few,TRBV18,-,TGTGCCAGCTCACCACTTGATCAACCAACTAACTATGGCTACACCTTC,CASSPLDQPTNYGYTF
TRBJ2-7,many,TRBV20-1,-,TGCAGTGCTAGAGAGGGGACCGAGCAGTACTTC,CSAREGTEQYF
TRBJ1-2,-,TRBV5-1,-,TGCGCCAGCAGCCTAAATACAGGTTCCGGATATGGCTACACCTTC,CASSLNTGSGYGYTF
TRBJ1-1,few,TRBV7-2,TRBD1,TGTGCCAGCAGCTCCCCCTCTCAGGGGGCTAACACTGAAGCTTTCTTT,CASSSPSQGANTEAFF
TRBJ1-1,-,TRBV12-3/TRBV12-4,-,TGTGCCAGCAGTTCCCTAACATGCGCAACAGTGAACACTGAAGCTTTCTTT,CASSSLTCATVNTEAFF
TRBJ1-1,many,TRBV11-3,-,TGTGCCAGCAGCTTCGGAGAGAGGTGGGACACTGAAGCTTTCTTT,CASSFGERWDTEAFF
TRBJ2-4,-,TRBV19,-,TGTGCCAGTAGTAAGACTCCCGGTGACATTCAGTACTTC,CASSKTPGDIQYF
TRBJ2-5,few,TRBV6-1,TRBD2,TGTGCCAGCAGTCCTGGACTAGCGATAAAGGTAGAGACCCAGTACTTC,CASSPGLAIKVETQYF
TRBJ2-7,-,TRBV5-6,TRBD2,TGTGCCAGCAGCTTAGCGGGAGGTGGATTTAACGAGCAGTACTTC,CASSLAGGGFNEQYF
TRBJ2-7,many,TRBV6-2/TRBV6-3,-,TGTGCCAGCAGTTACTCGTCTATTGGACTGAGGTTCTCCTACGAGCAGTACTTC,CASSYSSIGLRFSYEQYF
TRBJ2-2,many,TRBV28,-,TGTGCCAGCAGTTTGGCTCCGAACACCGGGGAGCTGTTTTTT,CASSLAPNTGELFF
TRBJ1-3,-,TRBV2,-,TGTGCCAGCAGTGTAGGGAGCGGAAACACCATATATTTT,CASSVGSGNTIYF
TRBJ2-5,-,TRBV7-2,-,TGTGCCAGCAGCTTAGAGGCGACAAACTGGCAAGAGACCCAGTACTTC,CASSLEATNWQETQYF